This entry features one TCR beta chain sequence. Its antigen is undetermined. These data come from a study of PD-1 blockade in mismatch repair-deficient tumors. Study summary: Patients had 11 to 13 mismatch repair-deficient cancer types and were previously treated and progressing. The study's findings and limits: Rapid post-treatment expansion, then contraction, generally preceding radiologic response, marked tumor-resident clones.

Mismatch repair deficiency was confirmed in all patients, by PCR or immunohistochemistry. TCRs were sequenced from a few patients responding to pembrolizumab. The J segment lost 3 bases and the V segment lost 1 base, leaving 3 bases of the junction unmatched. Germline CDR1 SGHAT, CDR2 FQDESV (reference sequence). The CDR3 spans 16 residues. Method: immunoSEQ multiplex PCR; TCRdb's copy keeps in-frame clones and lacks some. The repertoire consists of more than 95,000 clones, with about 88% occurring once and the leading ten covering roughly 13%. The material was peripheral blood, obtained 44 weeks after starting pembrolizumab. This clonotype originated in an adult with mismatch repair-deficient cancer. The genes are TRBV11-1 and TRBJ2-1; the match to TRBD2 covers 10 bases. CDR3 DNA: TGTGCCAGCAGCTTAGAGGCTAGCGGGAGCTACAATGAGCAGTTCTTC. Protein: CASSLEASGSYNEQFF.